A selection of T cell receptor beta chains follows, all from one sample in a study of radiation and T cells in renal cell carcinoma. TCRdb keeps only in-frame clones here, not all; method: immunoSEQ multiplex PCR. The repertoire holds around 23,000 clones, approximately 54% seen once, with roughly a fifth in the top ten. Sequences were derived from tumor tissue, sampled from a patient whose treatment was nephrectomy without radiotherapy. The source of these receptors is a human donor with renal cell carcinoma. The CDR3 runs from the conserved cysteine through the conserved F or W. Fields, in order: V gene, D gene, J gene, clone size, CDR3 DNA, CDR3 protein. A D gene is named only where the DNA matches it firmly. The listing skips clone size in some rows; elsewhere it reads once, few, many or a size class.

>TRBV11-2|-|TRBJ1-3|few
TGTGCCAGCAGCCCCTCAGGCTCTGGAAACACCATATATTTT
CASSPSGSGNTIYF
>TRBV7-9|TRBD1|TRBJ1-2|-
TGTGCCAGCAGCCTAGCCTCAGGGGGCGATGGCTACACCTTC
CASSLASGGDGYTF
>TRBV18|-|TRBJ1-3|few
TGTGCCAGCTCACCAAGGGAACGGATAAGCTCTGGAAACACCATATATTTT
CASSPRERISSGNTIYF
>TRBV10-3|-|TRBJ2-7|-
TGTGCCATCAAGCCGGGACAAGGACCCTACGAGCAGTACTTC
CAIKPGQGPYEQYF
>TRBV7-6|TRBD2|TRBJ2-1|-
TGTGCCAGCAGCCGCCTAGCGGGGGGATACAATGAGCAGTTCTTC
CASSRLAGGYNEQFF
>TRBV7-8|-|TRBJ2-7|-
TGTGCCAGCAGCCTCCTAGGGGAGAACTACGAGCAGTACTTC
CASSLLGENYEQYF
>TRBV19|-|TRBJ2-7|-
TGTGCCAGTAGTATGATGAGTGGCTACGAGCAGTACTTC
CASSMMSGYEQYF
>TRBV18|-|TRBJ1-1|-
TGTGCCAGCTCACCTCGTTTTGCCACTGAAGCTTTCTTT
CASSPRFATEAFF
>TRBV5-4|TRBD1|TRBJ2-1|few
TGTGCCAGCACCGTGGGTAGACGAGGGCAGGGGGAGAACAATGAGCAGTTCTTC
CASTVGRRGQGENNEQFF
>TRBV19|-|TRBJ2-1|few
TGTGCCAGTAGTCCCCGCCAGGGGTCCCCTTTTGGCACTTACAATGAGCAGTTCTTC
CASSPRQGSPFGTYNEQFF
>TRBV4-3|-|TRBJ2-1|once
TGCGCCAGCAGCCAAGATCGCAGGACCAATGAGCAGTTCTTC
CASSQDRRTNEQFF
>TRBV25-1|-|TRBJ1-2|-
TGTGCCAGCAGAAATGACGGCGGCTATGGCTACACCTTC
CASRNDGGYGYTF
>TRBV4-2|TRBD1|TRBJ1-3|-
TGTGCCAGCAGCCAAGAAGTTCCGGCAGGGGGTCTTCTTAGCTCTGGAAACACCATATATTTT
CASSQEVPAGGLLSSGNTIYF
>TRBV5-4|-|TRBJ1-1|-
TGTGCCAGCAGCTTGATTTCGCACCGGAACACTGAAGCTTTCTTT
CASSLISHRNTEAFF
>TRBV6-6|-|TRBJ2-2|-
TGTGCCAGCAGGATACGAGGGGGCACCGGGGAGCTGTTTTTT
CASRIRGGTGELFF
>TRBV18|TRBD1|TRBJ2-7|-
TGTGCCAGCTCACCATTTGGGCAGGGGGCGTATGAGCAGTACTTC
CASSPFGQGAYEQYF
>TRBV5-1|-|TRBJ1-1|-
TGCGCCAGCAGCTTGTCATATCCAGGGGTGACTGAAGCTTTCTTT
CASSLSYPGVTEAFF
>TRBV9|TRBD2|TRBJ2-3|-
TGTGCCAGCAGCGTAGAGGGAAGCGGGGCTAGCACAGATACGCAGTATTTT
CASSVEGSGASTDTQYF
>TRBV4-1|TRBD1|TRBJ1-6|few
TGCGCCAGCAGCCATACAGGGGGAGGGAATAATTCACCCCTCCACTTT
CASSHTGGGNNSPLHF
>TRBV9|-|TRBJ2-5|-
TGTGCCAGCAGCGGAGGACAGCGTAAAGAGACCCAGTACTTC
CASSGGQRKETQYF
>TRBV18|TRBD1|TRBJ1-5|-
TGTGCCAGCTCGCGACAGGGGGCGGATCAGCCCCAGCATTTT
CASSRQGADQPQHF
>TRBV2|-|TRBJ2-7|-
TGTGCCAGCAGTGAAGCGGTAGGGGGTCCCTACGAGCAGTACTTC
CASSEAVGGPYEQYF
>TRBV18|-|TRBJ1-1|-
TGTGCCAGCTCACCCGCCGGTGGGGGCACTGAAGCTTTCTTT
CASSPAGGGTEAFF